This is a list of T cell receptor beta chains from one sample in a study of control samples from healthy donors and cancer patients. Assay: immunoSEQ multiplex PCR; the TCRdb copy retains only in-frame clones and omits some. Among around 68,000 clones listed, 75% to 90% were seen once. The sequenced sample consisted of PBMCs. These receptors all come from a woman between 50 and 59 years old with lung cancer. Both conserved end residues are part of each CDR3. The D gene is left open where the match is weak. Where a row states a size, it is once, few, many or the class of an expanded clone; other rows omit it.

J gene: TRBJ2-5
clone size: -
V gene: TRBV18
D gene: -
CDR3 protein: CASSQGPFMKTQYF
CDR3 DNA: TGTGCCAGCTCACAAGGTCCGTTCATGAAGACCCAGTACTTC

J gene: TRBJ1-1
clone size: once
V gene: TRBV6-2/TRBV6-3
D gene: -
CDR3 protein: CASSYSGSYTEAFF
CDR3 DNA: TGTGCCAGCAGTTATTCCGGATCCTACACTGAAGCTTTCTTT

J gene: TRBJ2-1
clone size: -
V gene: TRBV6-2/TRBV6-3
D gene: -
CDR3 protein: CASSYPSRNNEQFF
CDR3 DNA: TGTGCCAGCAGTTATCCCTCGCGTAACAATGAGCAGTTCTTC

J gene: TRBJ1-5
clone size: -
V gene: TRBV6-6
D gene: TRBD1
CDR3 protein: CASRSTGDGNQPQHF
CDR3 DNA: TGTGCCAGCAGATCCACAGGGGACGGCAATCAGCCCCAGCATTTT

J gene: TRBJ1-5
clone size: -
V gene: TRBV10-3
D gene: -
CDR3 protein: CAIRGTSNQPQHF
CDR3 DNA: TGTGCCATCAGAGGTACTAGCAATCAGCCCCAGCATTTT

J gene: TRBJ2-3
clone size: -
V gene: TRBV2
D gene: -
CDR3 protein: CASSEGGSTDTQYF
CDR3 DNA: TGTGCCAGCAGTGAAGGTGGCAGCACAGATACGCAGTATTTT

J gene: TRBJ2-3
clone size: -
V gene: TRBV7-2
D gene: -
CDR3 protein: CASSSQGYSTDTQYF
CDR3 DNA: TGTGCCAGCAGCTCACAGGGATACAGCACAGATACGCAGTATTTT

J gene: TRBJ1-3
clone size: -
V gene: TRBV11-2
D gene: TRBD1
CDR3 protein: CASRDRAGNTIYF
CDR3 DNA: TGTGCCAGCAGAGACAGGGCTGGAAACACCATATATTTT

J gene: TRBJ2-1
clone size: -
V gene: TRBV24-1
D gene: TRBD1
CDR3 protein: CATSLPGQGLNEQFF
CDR3 DNA: TGTGCCACCAGTCTACCGGGACAGGGATTAAATGAGCAGTTCTTC

J gene: TRBJ1-1
clone size: -
V gene: TRBV6-5
D gene: -
CDR3 protein: CASRNQGRRTEAFF
CDR3 DNA: TGTGCCAGCAGAAATCAGGGGAGGAGAACTGAAGCTTTCTTT

J gene: TRBJ1-5
clone size: -
V gene: TRBV19
D gene: -
CDR3 protein: CASSIDLRGNQSQHF
CDR3 DNA: TGTGCCAGTAGTATAGACCTTCGCGGAAATCAGTCCCAGCATTTT

J gene: TRBJ2-2
clone size: -
V gene: TRBV27
D gene: -
CDR3 protein: CASSFLAGPNTGELFF
CDR3 DNA: TGTGCCAGCAGTTTCCTTGCAGGGCCAAATACCGGGGAGCTGTTTTTT

J gene: TRBJ2-3
clone size: -
V gene: TRBV2
D gene: -
CDR3 protein: CASSDYHTKDTQYF
CDR3 DNA: TGTGCCAGCAGTGATTATCACACCAAGGATACGCAGTATTTT

J gene: TRBJ2-2
clone size: few
V gene: TRBV29-1
D gene: -
CDR3 protein: CSVDQGYTGELFF
CDR3 DNA: TGCAGCGTTGACCAGGGGTACACCGGGGAGCTGTTTTTT

J gene: TRBJ1-1
clone size: -
V gene: TRBV6-5
D gene: -
CDR3 protein: CASSYGRSNTEAFF
CDR3 DNA: TGTGCCAGCAGTTACGGGCGGTCGAACACTGAAGCTTTCTTT

J gene: TRBJ2-2
clone size: -
V gene: TRBV6-5
D gene: -
CDR3 protein: CASMAGTGELFF
CDR3 DNA: TGTGCCAGCATGGCCGGTACCGGGGAGCTGTTTTTT

J gene: TRBJ1-3
clone size: -
V gene: TRBV29-1
D gene: -
CDR3 protein: CSYLQGNTIYF
CDR3 DNA: TGCAGCTATCTCCAGGGAAACACCATATATTTT

J gene: TRBJ2-2
clone size: -
V gene: TRBV27
D gene: -
CDR3 protein: CASSSPSRNKKNTGELFF
CDR3 DNA: TGTGCCAGCAGTTCCCCTTCCCGCAACAAGAAGAACACCGGGGAGCTGTTTTTT

J gene: TRBJ2-3
clone size: -
V gene: TRBV5-1
D gene: -
CDR3 protein: CASSLESTSTDTQYF
CDR3 DNA: TGCGCCAGCAGCTTGGAAAGTACTAGCACAGATACGCAGTATTTT

J gene: TRBJ2-3
clone size: -
V gene: TRBV30
D gene: TRBD2
CDR3 protein: CAWRITSGGTQYF
CDR3 DNA: TGTGCCTGGAGAATTACTAGCGGGGGCACGCAGTATTTT

J gene: TRBJ1-4
clone size: once
V gene: TRBV5-1
D gene: -
CDR3 protein: CASSIGAGPSGVFF
CDR3 DNA: TGCGCCAGCAGCATCGGGGCCGGACCATCGGGAGTGTTTTTT

J gene: TRBJ1-2
clone size: -
V gene: TRBV10-3
D gene: -
CDR3 protein: CAISESLGIWDGYTF
CDR3 DNA: TGTGCCATCAGTGAGTCTCTTGGGATTTGGGATGGCTACACCTTC

J gene: TRBJ2-1
clone size: -
V gene: TRBV27
D gene: -
CDR3 protein: CASSLNGPSAVNEQFF
CDR3 DNA: TGTGCCAGCAGTTTAAATGGCCCCTCGGCGGTCAATGAGCAGTTCTTC

J gene: TRBJ1-2
clone size: -
V gene: TRBV5-5
D gene: -
CDR3 protein: CASSWARGGYGYTF
CDR3 DNA: TGTGCCAGCAGCTGGGCGAGGGGGGGCTATGGCTACACCTTC

J gene: TRBJ2-1
clone size: -
V gene: TRBV15
D gene: -
CDR3 protein: CATSRDGPRVNEQFF
CDR3 DNA: TGTGCCACCAGCAGAGATGGCCCGCGGGTCAATGAGCAGTTCTTC

J gene: TRBJ2-3
clone size: few
V gene: TRBV28
D gene: TRBD1
CDR3 protein: CASSSPGTENTDTQYF
CDR3 DNA: TGTGCCAGCAGTTCCCCTGGGACAGAAAACACAGATACGCAGTATTTT

J gene: TRBJ1-1
clone size: once
V gene: TRBV29-1
D gene: -
CDR3 protein: CSVVRRPNTEAFF
CDR3 DNA: TGCAGCGTTGTTAGACGGCCGAACACTGAAGCTTTCTTT

J gene: TRBJ2-1
clone size: -
V gene: TRBV5-4
D gene: TRBD2
CDR3 protein: CASSLLSGGAVTEQFF
CDR3 DNA: TGTGCCAGCAGCCTTTTAAGCGGGGGGGCGGTAACTGAGCAGTTCTTC

J gene: TRBJ1-6
clone size: -
V gene: TRBV13
D gene: -
CDR3 protein: CASSQLIRQGLNSPLHF
CDR3 DNA: TGTGCCAGCAGCCAATTAATCAGACAAGGCCTTAATTCACCCCTCCACTTT

J gene: TRBJ2-2
clone size: few
V gene: TRBV2
D gene: TRBD1
CDR3 protein: CASTGQGGTGELFF
CDR3 DNA: TGTGCCAGTACGGGACAGGGGGGCACCGGGGAGCTGTTTTTT

J gene: TRBJ1-4
clone size: -
V gene: TRBV7-9
D gene: -
CDR3 protein: CASSFRDMNEKLFF
CDR3 DNA: TGTGCCAGCAGCTTCAGGGATATGAATGAAAAACTGTTTTTT

J gene: TRBJ2-1
clone size: -
V gene: TRBV3-1/TRBV3-2
D gene: TRBD2
CDR3 protein: CASRTGTSGGREQFF
CDR3 DNA: TGTGCCAGCAGAACCGGGACTAGCGGGGGGCGTGAGCAGTTCTTC

J gene: TRBJ2-3
clone size: -
V gene: TRBV2
D gene: -
CDR3 protein: CASREQEDTQYF
CDR3 DNA: TGTGCCAGCAGAGAACAGGAAGATACGCAGTATTTT

J gene: TRBJ1-1
clone size: -
V gene: TRBV6-5
D gene: -
CDR3 protein: CASTKGPEGDTEAFF
CDR3 DNA: TGTGCCAGCACCAAGGGTCCTGAGGGGGACACTGAAGCTTTCTTT

J gene: TRBJ2-7
clone size: -
V gene: TRBV5-5
D gene: -
CDR3 protein: CASSRIGSEGEQYF
CDR3 DNA: TGTGCCAGCAGCAGAATAGGGTCCGAGGGGGAGCAGTACTTC

J gene: TRBJ1-2
clone size: once
V gene: TRBV5-4
D gene: TRBD1
CDR3 protein: CASSIPGQGNYGYTF
CDR3 DNA: TGTGCCAGCAGCATACCGGGACAGGGGAATTATGGCTACACCTTC

J gene: TRBJ2-7
clone size: -
V gene: TRBV5-1
D gene: -
CDR3 protein: CASSLGGTYSYEQYF
CDR3 DNA: TGCGCCAGCAGCTTGGGGGGGACATACTCCTACGAGCAGTACTTC

J gene: TRBJ1-5
clone size: -
V gene: TRBV28
D gene: -
CDR3 protein: CAEGDSNQPQHF
CDR3 DNA: TGTGCCGAAGGGGATAGCAATCAGCCCCAGCATTTT

J gene: TRBJ1-4
clone size: -
V gene: TRBV2
D gene: -
CDR3 protein: CASSSQGTNEKLFF
CDR3 DNA: TGTGCCAGCAGTTCGCAGGGGACTAATGAAAAACTGTTTTTT

J gene: TRBJ1-5
clone size: -
V gene: TRBV3-1/TRBV3-2
D gene: -
CDR3 protein: CASSQDPERTAPHSNQPQHF
CDR3 DNA: TGTGCCAGCAGCCAAGATCCAGAACGTACAGCCCCCCATAGCAATCAGCCCCAGCATTTT

J gene: TRBJ1-1
clone size: -
V gene: TRBV6-2/TRBV6-3
D gene: -
CDR3 protein: CASSYPSYGTEAFF
CDR3 DNA: TGTGCCAGCAGTTACCCTTCCTACGGGACTGAAGCTTTCTTT

J gene: TRBJ2-1
clone size: -
V gene: TRBV5-8
D gene: TRBD1
CDR3 protein: CASSLAPGQGNNEQFF
CDR3 DNA: TGTGCCAGCAGCTTGGCCCCAGGACAGGGCAACAATGAGCAGTTCTTC

J gene: TRBJ1-4
clone size: -
V gene: TRBV7-9
D gene: TRBD1
CDR3 protein: CASSSGTGQEKLFF
CDR3 DNA: TGTGCCAGCAGCAGCGGGACAGGTCAAGAAAAACTGTTTTTT

J gene: TRBJ2-2
clone size: -
V gene: TRBV24-1
D gene: -
CDR3 protein: CATSGQPGELFF
CDR3 DNA: TGTGCCACCAGTGGACAGCCCGGGGAGCTGTTTTTT

J gene: TRBJ1-1
clone size: -
V gene: TRBV29-1
D gene: TRBD1
CDR3 protein: CSVGQLNTEAFF
CDR3 DNA: TGCAGCGTGGGACAGTTGAACACTGAAGCTTTCTTT

J gene: TRBJ1-1
clone size: -
V gene: TRBV5-1
D gene: TRBD1
CDR3 protein: CASSPTNRGLNTEAFF
CDR3 DNA: TGCGCCAGCAGTCCTACTAACAGGGGGCTCAACACTGAAGCTTTCTTT

J gene: TRBJ2-2
clone size: once
V gene: TRBV9
D gene: -
CDR3 protein: CASSVAERFANTGELFF
CDR3 DNA: TGTGCCAGCAGCGTAGCGGAGAGGTTCGCGAACACCGGGGAGCTGTTTTTT

J gene: TRBJ1-2
clone size: once
V gene: TRBV19
D gene: -
CDR3 protein: CASRMGGGYTF
CDR3 DNA: TGTGCCAGTAGAATGGGTGGTGGCTACACCTTC

J gene: TRBJ1-6
clone size: -
V gene: TRBV3-1/TRBV3-2
D gene: TRBD1
CDR3 protein: CASADRGSQSPLHF
CDR3 DNA: TGTGCCAGCGCCGACAGGGGGTCTCAGTCACCCCTCCACTTT

J gene: TRBJ2-3
clone size: -
V gene: TRBV4-2
D gene: TRBD2
CDR3 protein: CASSQSGAATDTQYF
CDR3 DNA: TGTGCCAGCAGCCAAAGCGGGGCAGCCACAGATACGCAGTATTTT

J gene: TRBJ1-5
clone size: -
V gene: TRBV18
D gene: -
CDR3 protein: CASSPVGGDQPQHF
CDR3 DNA: TGTGCCAGCTCACCGGTCGGGGGGGATCAGCCCCAGCATTTT

J gene: TRBJ1-1
clone size: -
V gene: TRBV5-1
D gene: TRBD1
CDR3 protein: CASSPSTGTAEAFF
CDR3 DNA: TGCGCCAGCAGCCCATCGACAGGGACCGCTGAAGCTTTCTTT

J gene: TRBJ2-3
clone size: -
V gene: TRBV7-3
D gene: TRBD1
CDR3 protein: CASTLGTGNTDTQYF
CDR3 DNA: TGTGCCAGCACCCTAGGGACAGGGAACACAGATACGCAGTATTTT

J gene: TRBJ1-1
clone size: -
V gene: TRBV7-9
D gene: -
CDR3 protein: CASSLVFNTEAFF
CDR3 DNA: TGTGCCAGCAGCTTAGTTTTTAACACTGAAGCTTTCTTT

J gene: TRBJ2-3
clone size: few
V gene: TRBV19
D gene: TRBD1
CDR3 protein: CASSMGTGNTDTQYF
CDR3 DNA: TGTGCCAGTAGTATGGGGACAGGGAACACAGATACGCAGTATTTT

J gene: TRBJ1-3
clone size: once
V gene: TRBV4-1
D gene: -
CDR3 protein: CASSQADMGFSGNTIYF
CDR3 DNA: TGCGCCAGCAGCCAAGCCGATATGGGGTTCTCTGGAAACACCATATATTTT